The 21 T cell receptor beta chains in this list originate from one sample, sequenced in a study of CD8 T cells in ankylosing spondylitis. Study observations and caveats: In ankylosing spondylitis blood, a motif of seven to nine highly homologous TCR beta variants appeared characteristic.

One entry per CDR3 protein results from TCRdb running MiXCR on the 5' RACE reads. Of about 400,000 distinct CDR3 sequences listed, 20% to 25% are singletons. The antigens these receptors bind are not known. The sequenced sample was blood, either unsorted or a sorted T cell fraction (not recorded which). These receptors originate from a male donor with ankylosing spondylitis.

This clonotype was recorded a few times. The chain carries TRBV6-1 and TRBJ2-2; the D is unclear. Germline assignment: CDR1 MNHNS and CDR2 SASEGT. V gave up 6 bases and J gave up 3 bases, with 14 bases separating them. The CDR3 sequence is 15 residues long. CDR3: CASSATRGDTGELFF. In DNA form, the CDR3 reads TGTGCCAGCAGCGCGACACGCGGAGACACCGGGGAGCTGTTTTTT.

The chain employs TRBV20-1 and TRBJ2-5; D is uncertain. V gave up 3 bases and J gave up 3 bases, with 5 bases separating them. There are 11 residues in the CDR3. Germline V lookup: CDR1 DFQATT, CDR2 SNEGSKA (reference sequence). CDR3: CSARDEETQYF. CDR3 coding DNA: TGCAGTGCTAGGGACGAAGAGACCCAGTACTTC.

V is TRBV3-1 and J is TRBJ2-7; a weak D match, TRBD1 (5 bases). The CDR3 sequence is 13 residues long. With 8 bases removed from V and 2 bases from J, the gap between germline ends came to 13 bases. Per germline, CDR1 LGHDT and CDR2 YNNKEL (reference sequence). The CDR3: CASLRRGTYEQYF. Here the CDR3 DNA reads TGTGCCAGCCTTAGAAGGGGAACCTACGAGCAGTACTTC.

The genes are TRBV20-1 and TRBJ1-2; 8 positions agree with TRBD1. Germline trimming cut 4 bases from V and 2 bases from J; bases unmatched to any gene: 0. Germline lookup yields CDR1 DFQATT and CDR2 SNEGSKA (reference sequence). The CDR3 has 12 residues. The CDR3 sequence is CSANRGNYGYTF. In DNA form, the CDR3 reads TGCAGTGCTAACAGGGGGAACTATGGCTACACCTTC.

This clonotype was picked up many times. This chain links TRBV7-3 with TRBJ1-1, with D unclear. There are 13 residues in the CDR3. CDR1 SGHTA and CDR2 FQGTGA come from the germline V gene. V lost 5 bases and J 1 base, leaving 8 bases between the germline ends. In nucleotides, the CDR3 is TGTGCCAGCAGCGTTGTTACGAACACTGAAGCTTTCTTT. Protein product: CASSVVTNTEAFF.

CDR3 protein: CASSLPDRGPYRQYF. The CDR3 bases are TGTGCCAGCTCACTCCCGGACAGGGGGCCCTATCGGCAGTACTTC. The rearrangement uses TRBV18 and TRBJ2-7; TRBD1 aligns across 11 bases. This CDR3 contains 15 residues. Germline CDR1 is KGHSH and CDR2 is LQKENI. V dropped 4 bases and J dropped 9; count of bases not matched to a gene: 11.

This clonotype showed up just a few times. The chain couples TRBV18 to TRBJ2-2, with 9 bases matching TRBD2. Germline V gene sequence: CDR1 KGHSH, CDR2 LQKENI. The CDR3 has 16 residues. Trimming cost V 1 base and J 2 bases; bases outside gene matches: 2. DNA of the CDR3: TGTGCCAGCTCACCACGACTAGCGGATAACACCGGGGAGCTGTTTTTT. Amino acid sequence: CASSPRLADNTGELFF.

This clonotype was detected a few times. V usage is TRBV12-3 or TRBV12-4 and J usage is TRBJ2-3; no clear D. CDR3 size: 13 residues. Trimming removed 4 bases at V and 4 bases at J, with 9 bases between. CDR3 region: CASSYLSSDTQYF. CDR3 DNA: TGTGCCAGCAGTTACCTAAGCTCAGATACGCAGTATTTT.

This chain links TRBV20-1 with TRBJ2-2, with D possibly TRBD1 on 6 matching bases. Germline V CDR1 and CDR2: DFQATT, SNEGSKA (reference sequence). The CDR3 contains 14 residues. Trimming pared 5 bases from V and 4 bases from J, leaving 14 bases between. CDR3 amino acids: CSAPRGGFTGELFF. The CDR3 DNA reads TGCAGTGCTCCCCGAGGGGGTTTCACCGGGGAGCTGTTTTTT.

This chain links TRBV7-3 with TRBJ2-1; 7 nucleotides line up with TRBD2. The CDR3 runs to 15 residues. The germline CDR1 and CDR2 sequences are SGHTA and FQGTGA. V lost 0 bases and J lost 6; bases outside the gene matches: 5. The CDR3 nucleotides are TGTGCCAGCAGCTTAACCCGACTAGCCGGCAATGAGCAGTTCTTC. Encoded protein: CASSLTRLAGNEQFF.

The chain uses TRBV12-3 or TRBV12-4 and TRBJ2-1; TRBD1 matches at 8 bases. The CDR3 runs to 14 residues. V dropped 3 bases and J dropped 8; count of bases not matched to a gene: 6. DNA for the CDR3: TGTGCCAGCAGTTTGGGGAACAGGGGGGATGAGCAGTTCTTC. Its protein is CASSLGNRGDEQFF.

The CDR3 here is CARSPFGGSSYNEQFF. In DNA form, the CDR3 reads TGTGCCAGGTCCCCTTTTGGAGGGAGCTCCTACAATGAGCAGTTCTTC. The J gene is TRBJ2-1, the V gene TRBV28; maybe TRBD2 (6 bases). The CDR3 contains 16 residues. CDR1 and CDR2 (germline): MDHEN, SYDVKM. The V end lost 9 bases, the J end lost 0 bases, and 18 bases lay between the germline ends.

This clonotype was seen repeatedly, ten times or more. The junction shows a germline mismatch at one end, possibly a read error. The J gene is TRBJ2-2, the V gene TRBV18, with 14 bases lining up with TRBD2. CDR3 length: 15 residues. The germline V gene encodes CDR1 KGHSH and CDR2 LQKENI. The CDR3 reads CASSPGLAGAGELFF. The CDR3 DNA reads TGCGCCAGCAGTCCGGGACTAGCGGGAGCCGGGGAGCTGTTTTTT. The whole variable domain, filled in from reference TRBV18 and TRBJ2-2, reads NAGVMQNPRHLVRRRGQEARLRCSPMKGHSHVYWYRQLPEEGLKFMVYLQKENIIDESGMPKERFSAEFPKEGPSILRIQQVVRGDSAAYFCASSPGLAGAGELFFGEGSRLTVL.

This clonotype was detected a few times. The chain is built from TRBV5-1 and TRBJ2-3; a weak D match, TRBD1 (6 bases). Trimming removed 4 bases at V and 4 bases at J, with 10 bases between. The germline V gene has CDR1 SGHRS and CDR2 YFSETQ. The CDR3 consists of 13 residues. CDR3 nucleotides: TGCGCCAGCAGCCGAGGACAGTCAGATACGCAGTATTTT. Protein: CASSRGQSDTQYF.

The chain employs TRBV29-1 and TRBJ2-3, with 11 bases that match TRBD2. Germline CDR1 SQVTM, CDR2 ANQGSEA. The length of the CDR3 is 15 residues. Trimming took 4 bases from V and 2 from J; bases not matched to a gene: 5. CDR3 nucleotides: TGCAGCGTTGTCGGTAGCGGGAGGGCCACAGATACGCAGTATTTT. The encoded protein is CSVVGSGRATDTQYF.

V and J are TRBV18 and TRBJ2-3; 9 positions match TRBD2. Germline values: CDR1 KGHSH, CDR2 LQKENI. The junction had 15 bases not matched to a gene; V was cut back by 0 bases and J by 2 bases. The CDR3 runs 20 residues. The CDR3: CASSPPRWLAGPPPTDTQYF. The CDR3 DNA is TGTGCCAGCTCACCACCGAGGTGGCTAGCGGGACCCCCCCCCACAGATACGCAGTATTTT.

The genes are TRBV4-2 and TRBJ2-7; no definite D call. The ends were cut back, 0 bases at V and 1 base at J, with 16 bases in the middle. From germline, CDR1 is LGHNA and CDR2 YNFKEQ. The CDR3 has 17 amino acids. CDR3 loop: CASSQDRQLGWSYEQYF. CDR3 coding DNA: TGTGCCAGCAGCCAAGATCGTCAGTTAGGCTGGTCCTACGAGCAGTACTTC.

This clonotype appeared a few times. The chain links TRBV20-1 to TRBJ2-6; 7 bases match TRBD2. The CDR3 spans 14 residues. CDR1 DFQATT and CDR2 SNEGSKA come from the germline V gene (reference sequence). The V gene end was trimmed by 6 bases and the J gene end by 2 bases; junction bases not matched to a gene: 4. CDR3 protein: CSAKRGAGANVLTF. The CDR3 DNA reads as TGCAGTGCCAAGCGGGGCGCTGGGGCCAACGTCCTGACTTTC.

The V gene is TRBV5-1, the J gene TRBJ2-2; D ambiguous. The V gene lost 4 bases and the J gene lost 0 bases, with 13 bases spanning the gap. The CDR3 extends over 16 amino acids. The germline CDR1 and CDR2 sequences are SGHRS and YFSETQ. This CDR3 reads CASSPRLNSNTGELFF. As DNA, the CDR3 is TGCGCCAGCAGCCCCCGACTGAACTCGAACACCGGGGAGCTGTTTTTT.

The chain recombines TRBV4-2 with TRBJ2-7, with 10 bases lining up with TRBD2. The CDR3 is 14 residues long. CDR1 and CDR2 (germline): LGHNA, YNFKEQ. With V trimmed by 2 bases and J by 6 bases, 4 bases remained unmatched. The CDR3 is CASSQLAGAREQYF. CDR3 coding DNA: TGTGCCAGCAGCCAACTAGCGGGGGCCCGCGAGCAGTACTTC.

This clonotype was counted at least ten times. The CDR3 region has the DNA TGTGCCAGCAGTGCCGACTACGAGCAGTACTTC. Its protein is CASSADYEQYF. This sequence joins TRBV12-3 or TRBV12-4 and TRBJ2-7; D unresolved. The CDR3 extends over 11 amino acids. Trimming cost V 5 bases and J 3 bases, with 5 bases left between them.